These 27 T cell receptor beta chains originate from one sample sequenced in a study of shared T cell receptors in the human thymus. Measured with immunoSEQ multiplex PCR; TCRdb has only the in-frame clones, and not every one. The profile shows some 760,000 clones, around 85% of them singletons. These data also featured in a second study, about human thymus T cells.

The source material was thymocytes. The receptors derive from a girl under three years old with a congenital heart defect.

This clone was observed a single time. V usage is TRBV28 and J usage is TRBJ1-1; 9 bases are a match to TRBD1. Per the germline V gene, CDR1 is MDHEN and CDR2 is SYDVKM. V lost 3 bases and J lost 1; bases outside the gene matches: 3. CDR3 length: 15 amino acids. The CDR3 DNA sequence: TGTGCCAGCAGTTTGCAGGACAGGGGGAACACTGAAGCTTTCTTT. It is translated as CASSLQDRGNTEAFF.

As concerns this clone: Other DNA sequences from this sample encode an identical CDR3 as well. This chain uses TRBV4-2 with TRBJ1-1; a possible D gene is TRBD1 (6 bases). The CDR3 runs to 16 residues. Trimming pared 0 bases from V and 3 bases from J, leaving 14 bases between. The germline gives CDR1 LGHNA, CDR2 YNFKEQ. The CDR3 here is CASSQETGWGDTEAFF. CDR3 in DNA: TGTGCCAGCAGCCAAGAGACAGGTTGGGGTGACACTGAAGCTTTCTTT.

To note about this clone: The junction departs from the called germline gene at one end, perhaps through a read error. The rearrangement joins TRBV4-1 to TRBJ2-1; tentatively, D is TRBD2 (6 bases). The CDR3 is 16 residues long. The germline V gene has CDR1 MGHRA and CDR2 YSYEKL. CDR3: CASSQDWPGVYDEQFF. The CDR3 DNA follows: TGCGCCAGCAGCCAAGATTGGCCGGGAGTCTACGATGAGCAGTTCTTC.

In DNA form, the CDR3 reads TGTGCCAGCAGGTTCACTCAGGGGGCCTACGAGCAGTACTTC. Its translation: CASRFTQGAYEQYF. This rearrangement joins TRBV27 to TRBJ2-7; 7 bases line up with TRBD1. Unmatched junction bases numbered 7, after V lost 6 bases and J lost 2 bases. This CDR3 comprises 14 residues. The V gene's germline CDR1 is MNHEY and CDR2 SMNVEV (reference sequence).

This chain connects TRBV10-2 to TRBJ2-7, with 8 bases identical to TRBD2. Germline CDR1 is WSHSY and CDR2 is SAAADI. CDR3 length: 15 amino acids. V shed 1 base and J 4 bases; nucleotides not matched to a gene: 6. The CDR3 DNA reads TGCGCCAGCAGTGAGTTTATTGGCGGGGGGTACGAGCAGTACTTC. Residues: CASSEFIGGGYEQYF.

The chain combines TRBV9 with TRBJ1-4; tentative D call: TRBD1 (5 bases). CDR3 length: 15 amino acids. The V end was cut by 4 bases, the J end by 7 bases, with 17 bases between. Germline V gene lookup returns CDR1 SGDLS and CDR2 YYNGEE. DNA of the CDR3: TGTGCCAGCAGCCTCCAAGGACACTGGGGTGAAAAACTGTTTTTT. Translation: CASSLQGHWGEKLFF.

J is TRBJ1-1 and V is TRBV12-2; the table gives TRBD1 as D, unverified against the DNA. TRBV12-2 represents a pseudogene. This CDR3 has 16 amino acids. CDR3: CASRLARYRAQTEAFF. The CDR3 DNA follows: TGTGCAAGTCGCTTAGCGCGGTACAGGGCGCAAACTGAAGCTTTCTTT.

The chain is built from TRBV9 and TRBJ1-1; perhaps TRBD1 as D (5 bases). Germline lookup yields CDR1 SGDLS and CDR2 YYNGEE. CDR3 length: 14 residues. Trimming removed 3 bases at V and 2 bases at J, with 11 bases between. The CDR3, as DNA: TGTGCCAGCAGCGCAGGACATTTCAACACTGAAGCTTTCTTT. The encoded protein is CASSAGHFNTEAFF.

This clone has only one observation. The V gene is TRBV7-2, the J gene TRBJ2-5; 8 nucleotides align to TRBD2. This CDR3 region has 18 residues. After removal of 4 bases from V and 5 bases from J, the junction contained 18 bases not matched to a gene. CDR1 is SGHTA and CDR2 is FQGNSA in the germline V gene. Here the CDR3 reads CASSCPVGGGRERETQYF. As DNA, the CDR3 is TGTGCCAGCAGCTGTCCCGTCGGCGGGGGGCGGGAAAGGGAGACCCAGTACTTC.

The chain links TRBV6-1 to TRBJ2-5, with D possibly matching TRBD2 (6 bases). The CDR3 runs to 14 residues. V was pared by 6 bases and J by 2 bases, with 13 bases between. Germline CDR1 and CDR2: MNHNS and SASEGT. This chain's CDR3 is CASRAAGLQETQYF. The CDR3 bases are TGTGCCAGCAGAGCCGCGGGACTGCAAGAGACCCAGTACTTC.

V is TRBV25-1 and J is TRBJ1-1, with 7 nucleotides matching TRBD1. The J segment lost 6 bases and the V segment lost 3 bases, leaving 7 bases of the junction unmatched. The CDR3 has 14 amino acids. Germline-derived CDR1 and CDR2 are MGHDK and SYGVNS. Here the CDR3 DNA reads TGTGCCAGCAGTGACCAGACAGGGAGCGCTGAAGCTTTCTTT. Translated, it gives CASSDQTGSAEAFF.

CDR3 sequence: CASSWYIQGSGNTIYF. Here the CDR3 DNA reads TGTGCCAGCAGCTGGTACATCCAGGGATCTGGAAACACCATATATTTT. The genes are TRBV7-2 and TRBJ1-3; perhaps TRBD1 as D (5 bases). The V end was cut by 4 bases, the J end by 1 base, with 14 bases between. CDR1 SGHTA and CDR2 FQGNSA come from the germline V gene. The CDR3 is 16 amino acids.

The CDR3 loop is CASSLLGGSLFF. In DNA, the CDR3 is TGTGCCAGCAGCCTACTGGGGGGGTCTCTGTTTTTT. V usage is TRBV4-2 and J usage is TRBJ1-4; the D gene is possibly TRBD1 (5 bases). CDR1 is LGHNA, CDR2 YNFKEQ, per germline. V lost 4 bases to trimming and J lost 14 bases, with 14 bases between them. The CDR3 is made up of 12 amino acids.

DNA of the CDR3: TGTGCCAGCAGCCGATCTAAGGGGGGGATTAATATGGCCACCGGGGAGCTGTTTTTT. Protein: CASSRSKGGINMATGELFF. The V call is TRBV28, the J call TRBJ2-2; tentatively, D is TRBD2 (7 bases). CDR1 is MDHEN and CDR2 is SYDVKM in the germline V gene. This CDR3 is 19 amino acids long. V shed 6 bases and J shed 4 bases, with 27 bases lying between them.

The gene calls are TRBV27 and TRBJ2-7, with 7 bases fitting TRBD2. The CDR3 is 14 amino acids. The ends lost 5 bases at V and 2 bases at J; junction bases unmatched: 6. Germline loops: CDR1 MNHEY, CDR2 SMNVEV (reference sequence). CDR3 nucleotides: TGTGCCAGCAGTCCGGGGGGACTTACCTACGAGCAGTACTTC. This translates into CASSPGGLTYEQYF.

This clone was observed once. The chain links TRBV21-1 to TRBJ1-2; TRBD1, as called in the table, went unchecked against the DNA. TRBV21-1 is a known pseudogene. There are 18 residues in the CDR3. In DNA, the CDR3 is TGTGCCAGCAGCAAAGGGCCCTTGACAGTCTTGCTGATCTATGGCTACACCTTC. Amino acid sequence: CASSKGPLTVLLIYGYTF.

The rearrangement uses TRBV15 and TRBJ1-2; possibly TRBD1 for D (6 bases). Germline V CDR1 and CDR2: LNHNV, YYDKDF (reference sequence). This CDR3 is 15 amino acids long. Trimming pared 1 base from V and 2 bases from J, leaving 11 bases between. CDR3 in amino acids: CATSRAITGNYGYTF. The CDR3 nucleotides are TGTGCCACCAGCAGAGCTATTACAGGGAACTATGGCTACACCTTC.

This sequence joins TRBV5-6 and TRBJ2-3, with TRBD1 matching 8 bases. V lost 5 bases, J lost 6 bases, and 8 bases stayed unmatched. CDR3 length: 14 residues. CDR1 and CDR2 from the germline V gene are SGHDT and YYEEEE. The CDR3 sequence: CASRPQGAGDTQYF. CDR3 nucleotides: TGTGCCAGCAGGCCCCAGGGGGCGGGGGATACGCAGTATTTT.

This chain links TRBV13 with TRBJ2-7; 9 bases match TRBD1. The CDR3 runs 15 residues. J was trimmed by 5 bases and V by 5 bases; bases with no gene match: 10. Germline V gene lookup returns CDR1 PRHDT and CDR2 FYEKMQ (reference sequence). CDR3 sequence reads: CASSAAGTGTDEQYF. DNA for the CDR3: TGTGCCAGCAGCGCAGCCGGGACAGGGACCGACGAGCAGTACTTC.

This clone was seen a handful of times. The V call is TRBV28, the J call TRBJ2-7, with D tentatively TRBD1 (6 bases). CDR1 and CDR2 from the germline V gene are MDHEN and SYDVKM. V lost 8 bases and J 2 bases, leaving 16 bases between the germline ends. The length of the CDR3 is 14 residues. CDR3 residues: CASHTPGQPYEQYF. The CDR3, as DNA: TGTGCCAGCCACACCCCGGGACAACCCTACGAGCAGTACTTC.

This sequence joins TRBV29-1 and TRBJ2-3, with 9 bases that match TRBD1. There are 18 residues in the CDR3. With V trimmed by 0 bases and J by 3 bases, 13 bases remained unmatched. Germline V gene data show CDR1 as SQVTM and CDR2 as ANQGSEA. This CDR3 reads CSVEDANRDRDSTDTQYF. The CDR3 DNA sequence: TGCAGCGTTGAAGATGCTAACCGGGACAGGGATTCGACAGATACGCAGTATTTT.

This rearrangement joins TRBV2 to TRBJ2-4, with TRBD2 as a possible D gene (5 bases). V was shortened by 2 bases and J by 8 bases, with 16 bases between the two germline ends. The V gene's germline CDR1 is SNHLY and CDR2 FYNNEI. The CDR3 covers 15 residues. CDR3 in amino acids: CASSENLPGSHIQYF. CDR3 in DNA: TGTGCCAGCAGTGAAAATCTGCCGGGGTCCCACATTCAGTACTTC. Full variable domain (remainder filled in from reference TRBV2 and TRBJ2-4): EPEVTQTPSHQVTQMGQEVILRCVPISNHLYFYWYRQILGQKVEFLVSFYNNEISEKSEIFDDQFSVERPDGSNFTLKIRSTKLEDSAMYFCASSENLPGSHIQYFGAGTRLSVL.

The chain is built from TRBV10-3 and TRBJ1-4, with D unresolved. There are 16 residues in the CDR3. Per the germline V gene, CDR1 is ENHRY and CDR2 is SYGVKD. V was cut by 0 bases and J by 7 bases, with 15 bases left in between. CDR3: CAISESRREEGEKLFF. The CDR3 DNA reads TGTGCCATCAGTGAGTCGAGACGGGAAGAGGGTGAAAAACTGTTTTTT.

The chain has TRBV7-8 and TRBJ1-5; 7 bases are shared with TRBD1. From germline, CDR1 is SGHVS and CDR2 FQNEAQ. Germline trimming cut 3 bases from V and 8 bases from J; bases unmatched to any gene: 7. This CDR3 is built from 14 residues. The CDR3 nucleotides are TGTGCCAGCAGCTTCCCAGGGGGGATGAAGCCCCAGCATTTT. Protein: CASSFPGGMKPQHF. The full variable domain, in which reference TRBV7-8 and TRBJ1-5 provide the parts outside the CDR3, is GAGVSQSPRYKVAKRGQDVALRCDPISGHVSLFWYQQALGQGPEFLTYFQNEAQLDKSGLPSDRFFAERPEGSVSTLKIQRTQQEDSAVYLCASSFPGGMKPQHFGDGTRLSIL.

J is TRBJ1-1 and V is TRBV5-8, with D possibly matching TRBD1 (6 bases). The CDR3 spans 15 residues. Germline V gives CDR1 SGHTS, CDR2 YDEGEE. With 5 bases removed from V and 3 bases from J, the gap between germline ends came to 17 bases. CDR3 residues: CASSFGGARDTEAFF. In DNA, the CDR3 is TGTGCCAGCAGTTTTGGGGGGGCGCGGGACACTGAAGCTTTCTTT.

This chain connects TRBV2 to TRBJ2-1; 9 bases fit TRBD2. The V gene's germline CDR1 is SNHLY and CDR2 FYNNEI. Germline trimming cut 1 base from V and 4 bases from J; bases unmatched to any gene: 5. This CDR3 is built from 16 residues. CDR3: CASSEVGTSSYNEQFF. The CDR3 DNA reads TGTGCCAGCAGTGAAGTGGGGACTAGCTCGTACAATGAGCAGTTCTTC. Supplemented by reference TRBV2 and TRBJ2-1, the full variable domain reads EPEVTQTPSHQVTQMGQEVILRCVPISNHLYFYWYRQILGQKVEFLVSFYNNEISEKSEIFDDQFSVERPDGSNFTLKIRSTKLEDSAMYFCASSEVGTSSYNEQFFGPGTRLTVL.

The chain links TRBV14 to TRBJ1-1, with a possible D match to TRBD1 (6 bases). CDR1 SGHDN and CDR2 FVKESK come from the germline V gene. Trimming took off 0 bases at V and 1 base at J, with 18 bases between the two ends. CDR3 length: 18 amino acids. The CDR3 spells CASSQEQGISGPNTEAFF. The CDR3 DNA reads TGTGCCAGCAGCCAAGAACAGGGTATCTCCGGGCCGAACACTGAAGCTTTCTTT.